Listed here are 15 T cell receptor beta chains from one sample, sequenced in a study of blood T cell repertoires in COVID-19. The method was immunoSEQ multiplex PCR; TCRdb's version includes in-frame clones alone and lacks a portion of them. This table has 150,000 to 200,000 clones, approximately 85% appearing once. Specimen: peripheral blood. The receptor set was obtained from a human donor with active or convalescent COVID-19. The donor label of this sample is uncertain.

The gene calls are TRBV4-1 and TRBJ1-4; D remains ambiguous. The CDR3 is made up of 16 amino acids. The V gene lost 3 bases and the J gene lost 2 bases, with 13 bases spanning the gap. Looked up from germline, CDR1 is MGHRA and CDR2 is YSYEKL. The CDR3 loop is CASSHLWRSTNEKLFF. The DNA of the CDR3 is TGCGCCAGCAGCCATTTGTGGAGATCGACTAATGAAAAACTGTTTTTT.

The chain uses TRBV28 and TRBJ1-2, with D unresolved. V lost 1 base to trimming and J lost 3 bases, with 9 bases between them. The germline V gene encodes CDR1 MDHEN and CDR2 SYDVKM. The CDR3 spans 14 residues. DNA for the CDR3: TGTGCCAGCAGTTTATTGAGCGGGGACTATGGCTACACCTTC. Protein product: CASSLLSGDYGYTF.

Only a few counts were recorded for this clone. This chain links TRBV5-3 with TRBJ2-2; D may be TRBD2 (6 bases). TRBV5-3 qualifies as an ORF whose function is uncertain. V lost 5 bases and J lost 4, with 18 bases in between. This CDR3 contains 16 residues. The CDR3 DNA sequence: TGTGCCAGAAGTCTCTATGGGAGGAGGTGCACCGGGGAGCTGTTTTTT. It codes for CARSLYGRRCTGELFF.

CDR3 in DNA: TGTGCCAGCAGCTCCCTCAATCAGCCCCAGCATTTT. This gives the protein CASSSLNQPQHF. J is TRBJ1-5 and V is TRBV7-9; D call uncertain. CDR3 length: 12 amino acids. V was shortened by 4 bases and J by 3 bases, with 4 bases between the two germline ends. Germline V gives CDR1 SEHNR, CDR2 FQNEAQ (reference sequence).

The chain combines TRBV11-2 with TRBJ2-7; TRBD2 matches 10 bases. Germline V gives CDR1 SGHAT, CDR2 FQNNGV. The CDR3 is 14 amino acids. Losses at the gene ends were 5 bases for V and 4 bases for J; bases not matched to a gene: 5. Here the CDR3 DNA reads TGTGCCAGCAGCCTCCGACTAGCGGGTTACGAGCAGTACTTC. Encoded protein: CASSLRLAGYEQYF.

CDR3 protein: CASSTRTSGDAQETQYF. The DNA of the CDR3 is TGCGCCAGCAGCACCCGGACTAGCGGGGACGCCCAAGAGACCCAGTACTTC. The V call is TRBV5-1, the J call TRBJ2-5; 12 bases match TRBD2. Trimming took 4 bases from V and 1 from J; bases not matched to a gene: 8. The CDR3 spans 17 residues. Looked up from germline, CDR1 is SGHRS and CDR2 is YFSETQ.

The chain recombines TRBV7-9 with TRBJ1-1; D unresolved. Trimming stripped 5 bases from V and 1 base from J, with 14 bases between. From germline, CDR1 is SEHNR and CDR2 FQNEAQ (reference sequence). This CDR3 contains 15 residues. The CDR3 DNA is TGTGCCAGCAGCAGTGCGGACTCTTCGAACACTGAAGCTTTCTTT. Amino acids: CASSSADSSNTEAFF.

The rearrangement links TRBV3-1 (or the pseudogene TRBV3-2) to TRBJ1-5; 9 bases fit TRBD1. The CDR3 runs to 15 residues. Germline CDR1 and CDR2: LGHDT and YNNKEL (reference sequence). V was pared by 4 bases and J by 6 bases, with 7 bases of the junction left unmatched. This chain's CDR3 is CASSLSQGAGQPQHF. The CDR3 DNA reads TGTGCCAGCAGCCTTTCACAGGGGGCAGGTCAGCCCCAGCATTTT.

The table lists this clone with a count of one. The genes are TRBV19 and TRBJ1-5, with D unclear. The CDR3 covers 15 residues. V was clipped by 2 bases and J by 1 base, with 9 bases between them. Germline-derived CDR1 and CDR2 are LNHDA and SQIVND (reference sequence). The CDR3 sequence is CASSISGGSNQPQHF. The CDR3 DNA reads TGTGCCAGTAGTATATCGGGAGGGAGCAATCAGCCCCAGCATTTT.

This sequence joins TRBV27 and TRBJ1-5; tentatively, D is TRBD1 (6 bases). Trimming pared 4 bases from V and 2 bases from J, leaving 9 bases between. Germline V CDR1 and CDR2: MNHEY, SMNVEV (reference sequence). The CDR3 is 14 residues long. CDR3 nucleotides: TGTGCCAGCAGTTGGTCAGGGGGCAATCAGCCCCAGCATTTT. Residues: CASSWSGGNQPQHF.

The chain links TRBV6-4 to TRBJ1-1, with 7 bases aligning to TRBD1. Germline CDR1 and CDR2: MRHNA and SNTAGT. V shed 2 bases and J 0 bases; nucleotides not matched to a gene: 12. The CDR3 has 18 amino acids. The CDR3 DNA reads TGTGCCAGCAGTGACGGTGAGACAGGGCGATCTATGAACACTGAAGCTTTCTTT. This codes for CASSDGETGRSMNTEAFF.

This clone has just a few counts. The chain joins TRBV6-5 to TRBJ2-7, with 7 bases that match TRBD2. The CDR3 has 11 residues. The germline gives CDR1 MNHEY, CDR2 SVGAGI. The CDR3 region has the DNA TGTGCTGCAGCGGGGAGGAACGAGCAGTACTTC. Translated: CAAAGRNEQYF.

The table lists this clone with a count of one. The chain links TRBV19 to TRBJ1-1; 9 bases map to TRBD1. From germline, CDR1 is LNHDA and CDR2 SQIVND (reference sequence). CDR3 length equals 16 residues. Losses at the gene ends were 3 bases for V and 0 bases for J; bases not matched to a gene: 5. The CDR3 DNA reads TGTGCCAGTAGTATCCGACAGGGGGGGATGAACACTGAAGCTTTCTTT. Its protein is CASSIRQGGMNTEAFF.

The V gene is TRBV30, the J gene TRBJ1-2; TRBD1 matches 8 bases. The CDR3 runs 15 residues. Germline-derived CDR1 and CDR2 are GTSNPN and SVGIG (reference sequence). J lost 4 bases, V lost 0 bases, and 7 bases had no gene match. The CDR3 sequence is CAWSVRDRHFYGYTF. The CDR3 coding sequence is TGTGCCTGGAGTGTACGGGACAGGCATTTCTATGGCTACACCTTC.

This clone is a singleton in its sample. The chain carries TRBV6-4 and TRBJ2-2; 7 positions agree with TRBD2. The CDR3 is 14 amino acids. Germline V CDR1 and CDR2: MRHNA, SNTAGT. V shed 3 bases, J shed 5 bases, and the junction held 3 bases outside the gene matches. The CDR3 loop is CASSEARETGELFF. Here the CDR3 DNA reads TGTGCCAGCAGTGAGGCGCGGGAGACCGGGGAGCTGTTTTTT.